A single T cell receptor (beta chain) is shown here with its context. This sample was taken from a study of shared clonotypes between healthy human individuals. The donors were adults (healthy and HIV-negative) with no recent acute infections or vaccinations. Both subsets, CD45RA+ naive and CD45RA-negative memory, were split from the CD4+ cells. The V end was cut by 8 bases, the J end by 7 bases, with 3 bases between. Germline V gene data show CDR1 as SNHLY and CDR2 as FYNNEI. The CDR3 runs 9 residues. Assay used: immunoSEQ multiplex PCR; TCRdb lists only in-frame clones, some missing. The sample has some 2,000,000 clones, roughly 95% seen once.

The receptor comes from a man aged 18 to 29 in good health. J is TRBJ1-3 and V is TRBV2; the D is unclear. Specimen: naive CD4+ T cells sorted from blood. Subset reported: CD45RA+ positively selected. The CDR3 coding sequence is TGTGCCAGCTGCAACACCATATATTTT. This translates into CASCNTIYF.